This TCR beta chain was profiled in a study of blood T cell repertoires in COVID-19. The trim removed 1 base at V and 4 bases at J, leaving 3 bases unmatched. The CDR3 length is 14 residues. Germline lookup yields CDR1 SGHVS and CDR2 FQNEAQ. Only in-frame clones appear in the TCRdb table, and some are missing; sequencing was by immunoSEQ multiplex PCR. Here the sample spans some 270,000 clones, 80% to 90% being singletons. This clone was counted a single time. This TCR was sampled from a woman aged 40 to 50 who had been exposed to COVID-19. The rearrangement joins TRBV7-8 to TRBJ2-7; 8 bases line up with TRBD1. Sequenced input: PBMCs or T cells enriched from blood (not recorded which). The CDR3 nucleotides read TGTGCCAGCAGCTTAGGGACAGGGTCTTACGAGCAGTACGTC. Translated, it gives CASSLGTGSYEQYV.